This T cell receptor (beta chain) derives from a study of shared clonotypes between healthy human individuals. Overall study results and limits: Generally, estimated richness proved larger in naive subsets than it did in memory subsets.

When replicate PCRs were run on sorted subsets, they used about 200 ng DNA, around 33,000 T cell genomes. The table came from immunoSEQ multiplex PCR; TCRdb's copy has only in-frame clones and leaves some out. The data contain about 2.1 million clones, around 93% of them seen just once; the ten biggest clones take up more than 1.5%. Germline CDR1 reads MDHEN; CDR2 reads SYDVKM. Trimming cost V 3 bases and J 7 bases, with 10 bases left between them. The CDR3 length is 13 residues. This clone has a single count. As yet, its antigen is unknown. CD45RO-negative CD8 cells positively selected for CCR7 made up the naive population, which excluded terminally differentiated effector memory CD45RA+ cells. All the donors were Caucasian adults who lived in Nashville, Tennessee.

The V call is TRBV28, the J call TRBJ1-5; D is undetermined. The specimen was naive CD8+ T cells from PBMCs. The source is a young man in good health. Some clones in this sample may be carry-over from other donors' samples. The CDR3 DNA reads as TGTGCCAGCAGTTTTTCTGGAATCCAGCCCCAGCATTTT. Translating it yields CASSFSGIQPQHF.